This TCR beta chain is drawn from a study of naive and memory T cell subsets. Overnight CMV lysate stimulation of fresh PBMCs defined donor CMV status by CD4+ IFNgamma. The beta constant-region primer was an equimolar mix of two oligonucleotides covering TRBC1 and TRBC2. TCRdb reprocessed the UMI-ligation and nested PCR reads via MiXCR and lists one record per CDR3 protein. The table includes some 150,000 distinct CDR3 sequences, about a sixth detected once. V lost 0 bases and J lost 9, with 10 bases in between. CDR3 length: 13 residues. Germline V CDR1 and CDR2: SGHRS, YFSETQ. The chain links TRBV5-1 to TRBJ2-1; D is ambiguous. Material: naive CD4+ T cells from blood. This TCR was sampled from a human donor in good health. The CDR3 region is CASSLESVGEQFF. The CDR3 DNA is TGCGCCAGCAGCTTGGAGTCGGTGGGTGAGCAGTTCTTC.